This T cell receptor (beta chain) is drawn from a study of blood T cells in healthy people across ages. Per individual sample, total RNA of at least 6 micrograms was extracted. Findings and limits, study-wide: While age rose, TCR beta diversity per million T cells dropped in a roughly linear way. Diversity was higher, and naive CD4+ cells more numerous, in long-lived donors than in aged donors. The study regarded diversity estimates from one million T cells as underestimates.

The CDR3 sequence is 12 residues long. CDR1 is SGHTA, CDR2 FQGNSA, per germline. The V and J ends lost 5 bases and 1 base respectively, with 5 bases between them. A second PCR of about 7 to 12 cycles used a sample-barcoded 5' primer and a J-beta primer mix. TCRdb recomputed calls from the 5' RACE reads with MiXCR, one row per CDR3 protein. The sample has hundreds of thousands of distinct CDR3 sequences; roughly 31% are singletons. This clonotype appeared many times. The antigen is not known. The source is a woman aged 80 or older in good health. Input material: blood. The rearrangement links TRBV7-2 to TRBJ2-5; D unclear. Here the CDR3 DNA reads TGTGCCAGCAGCCGATTCCAAGAGACCCAGTACTTC. This codes for CASSRFQETQYF.